A selection of T cell receptor beta chains follows, all from one sample in a study of a mutant IDH1 vaccine in newly diagnosed glioma. The antigens of these receptors remain unknown. The protocol was immunoSEQ multiplex PCR, while the TCRdb copy is restricted to in-frame clones and leaves out a portion. The top ten clones hold approximately 0.6% of a sample with fewer than 100,000 clones, more than 85% of them seen once. This material consisted of PBMCs, taken from a glioma patient whose treatment included an IDH1 peptide vaccine. The source is a woman in her fifties or sixties with glioma. Both conserved end residues are part of each CDR3. The D gene is left open where the match is weak. Clone sizes are given selectively: once, few, many, or a class where the clone is expanded.

J gene | V gene | clone size | D gene | CDR3 protein | CDR3 DNA
TRBJ1-1 | TRBV5-6 | . | TRBD1 | CASSSPGGPDTEAFF | TGTGCCAGCAGCTCACCAGGGGGTCCCGACACTGAAGCTTTCTTT
TRBJ2-7 | TRBV15 | . | . | CATSRDGDSSYEQYF | TGTGCCACCAGCAGAGACGGGGATAGCTCCTACGAGCAGTACTTC
TRBJ2-7 | TRBV19 | . | . | CASSRTVTYEQYF | TGTGCCAGTAGCCGGACAGTCACCTACGAGCAGTACTTC
TRBJ1-6 | TRBV5-6 | . | TRBD1 | CASSLTTGGATPLHF | TGTGCCAGCAGCTTAACTACAGGGGGCGCAACACCCCTCCACTTT
TRBJ2-1 | TRBV11-3 | . | . | CASSLVSGSYNEQFF | TGTGCCAGCAGCTTAGTAAGTGGGTCCTACAATGAGCAGTTCTTC
TRBJ2-3 | TRBV4-2 | . | . | CASSQDWIAFSTDTQYF | TGTGCCAGCAGCCAAGATTGGATAGCCTTTAGCACAGATACGCAGTATTTT
TRBJ2-3 | TRBV5-8 | . | . | CASSLGQGPSTDTQYF | TGTGCCAGCAGCCTAGGGCAGGGCCCTAGCACAGATACGCAGTATTTT
TRBJ2-7 | TRBV6-1 | . | . | CASSEVSLVARYEQYF | TGTGCCAGCAGTGAAGTTTCGCTGGTCGCTCGCTACGAGCAGTACTTC
TRBJ2-5 | TRBV28 | . | TRBD1 | CASSLRTGGAYETQYF | TGTGCCAGCAGTCTCCGGACAGGGGGCGCCTATGAGACCCAGTACTTC
TRBJ2-7 | TRBV6-1 | . | . | CASRPRGASEYEQYF | TGTGCCAGCAGGCCCCGTGGGGCTAGCGAATACGAGCAGTACTTC
TRBJ2-7 | TRBV19 | . | . | CASSIGGPSYYEQYF | TGTGCCAGTAGTATAGGGGGGCCTTCATACTACGAGCAGTACTTC
TRBJ2-1 | TRBV7-8 | . | . | CASSDLNEQFF | TGCGCCAGCTCGGATCTTAATGAGCAGTTCTTC
TRBJ2-6 | TRBV18 | . | TRBD1 | CASSHNRGSGANVLTF | TGTGCCAGCTCACACAACAGGGGCTCTGGGGCCAACGTCCTGACTTTC
TRBJ1-2 | TRBV7-9 | . | . | CASSLSDYGYTF | TGTGCCAGCAGCTTAAGTGACTATGGCTACACCTTC
TRBJ2-1 | TRBV7-3 | . | . | CASSLNSPLDAGSNEQFF | TGTGCCAGCAGCTTAAACTCCCCCTTGGACGCTGGTTCGAATGAGCAGTTCTTC
TRBJ2-7 | TRBV18 | . | . | CASSSLQGEGSYEQYF | TGTGCCAGCTCATCGTTACAGGGGGAGGGATCCTACGAGCAGTACTTC
TRBJ1-5 | TRBV28 | . | . | CASSLRVNQPQHF | TGTGCCAGCAGTCTCAGGGTGAATCAGCCCCAGCATTTT
TRBJ1-1 | TRBV2 | once | . | CASSGRGRGNTEAFF | TGTGCCAGCAGTGGACGGGGGCGGGGGAACACTGAAGCTTTCTTT
TRBJ1-2 | TRBV28 | . | . | CASSEQGPYGYTF | TGTGCCAGCAGTGAACAGGGTCCCTATGGCTACACCTTC
TRBJ2-7 | TRBV6-5 | . | . | CASSYGAEQYF | TGTGCCAGCAGTTACGGCGCCGAGCAGTACTTC
TRBJ1-2 | TRBV30 | . | . | CAWSVGGSNYGYTF | TGTGCCTGGAGTGTCGGGGGGAGCAACTATGGCTACACCTTC
TRBJ2-7 | TRBV18 | . | . | CASSPRNFGSYEQYF | TGTGCCAGCTCACCACGGAACTTCGGCTCCTACGAGCAGTACTTC
TRBJ2-7 | TRBV9 | once | . | CASSVDLGRSYEQYF | TGTGCCAGCAGCGTAGATCTAGGTCGCTCCTACGAGCAGTACTTC
TRBJ2-1 | TRBV30 | . | TRBD1 | CAWSAGTGGHNEQFF | TGTGCCTGGAGCGCCGGGACAGGGGGCCACAATGAGCAGTTCTTC
TRBJ1-4 | TRBV18 | . | . | CASSPLINEKLFF | TGTGCCAGCTCACCCCTTATTAATGAAAAACTGTTTTTT
TRBJ2-5 | TRBV11-1 | . | . | CASSPQGPGTETQYF | TGTGCCAGCAGCCCCCAGGGACCCGGGACGGAGACCCAGTACTTC
TRBJ2-1 | TRBV18 | . | TRBD1 | CASSPDRANEQFF | TGTGCCAGCTCACCCGACAGGGCCAATGAGCAGTTCTTC
TRBJ2-5 | TRBV12-5 | . | TRBD1 | CASGLVQSGGETQYF | TGTGCTAGTGGTTTGGTACAGTCAGGGGGAGAGACCCAGTACTTC
TRBJ2-7 | TRBV11-2 | . | TRBD2 | CASSLSGSREQYF | TGTGCCAGCAGCTTGAGCGGGAGTAGGGAGCAGTACTTC
TRBJ2-3 | TRBV11-3 | . | . | CASGHLSTDTQYF | TGTGCCAGTGGACACCTCAGCACAGATACGCAGTATTTT
TRBJ1-1 | TRBV7-9 | . | . | CASSARRIYEAFF | TGTGCCAGCAGCGCAAGACGGATTTATGAAGCTTTCTTT
TRBJ1-2 | TRBV4-1 | . | . | CASSQTDTYGYTF | TGCGCCAGCAGCCAAACGGACACCTATGGCTACACCTTC
TRBJ1-2 | TRBV6-5 | . | . | CASTLGRGGYTF | TGTGCCAGCACCTTGGGAAGGGGAGGCTACACCTTC
TRBJ1-2 | TRBV6-6 | once | TRBD1 | CASKQGQGAFYGYTF | TGTGCCAGCAAGCAAGGACAGGGGGCTTTCTATGGCTACACCTTC
TRBJ2-7 | TRBV19 | once | . | CASGGTYEQYF | TGTGCCAGTGGAGGGACCTACGAGCAGTACTTC
TRBJ2-5 | TRBV6-1 | . | . | CASSPPLNQETQYF | TGTGCCAGCAGTCCCCCGTTGAACCAAGAGACCCAGTACTTC
TRBJ2-4 | TRBV28 | . | . | CASSSLLSGDGKNIQYF | TGTGCCAGCAGTTCGCTACTTAGCGGAGACGGCAAAAACATTCAGTACTTC
TRBJ1-5 | TRBV10-3 | . | TRBD1 | CAISESGQGASQPQHF | TGTGCCATCAGTGAGTCGGGACAGGGGGCGTCTCAGCCCCAGCATTTT
TRBJ1-6 | TRBV11-2 | . | . | CASSPSTVSSYNSPLHF | TGTGCCAGCAGCCCCTCGACCGTGAGCTCCTATAATTCACCCCTCCACTTT
TRBJ2-5 | TRBV13 | . | TRBD2 | CASSSYGTSSQETQYF | TGTGCCAGCAGCTCGTACGGGACTAGCAGTCAAGAGACCCAGTACTTC
TRBJ2-7 | TRBV4-1 | once | TRBD1 | CASSPGRTGTYEQYF | TGCGCCAGCAGCCCCGGCCGGACAGGCACCTACGAGCAGTACTTC
TRBJ2-3 | TRBV9 | . | . | CASSVADTQYF | TGTGCCAGCAGCGTCGCAGATACGCAGTATTTT
TRBJ2-3 | TRBV19 | once | . | CASSIGRDTSTDTQYF | TGTGCCAGTAGTATAGGGCGGGACACATCCACAGATACGCAGTATTTT
TRBJ1-5 | TRBV2 | . | . | CASSEGRSGGNQPQHF | TGTGCCAGCAGTGAAGGGAGATCAGGCGGCAATCAGCCCCAGCATTTT
TRBJ1-1 | TRBV5-1 | . | TRBD1 | CASSLAGTGGRGTEAFF | TGCGCCAGCAGCTTGGCCGGGACAGGGGGAAGGGGCACTGAAGCTTTCTTT
TRBJ2-1 | TRBV14 | . | . | CASSGLFGDEQFF | TGTGCCAGCAGCGGCCTATTTGGGGATGAGCAGTTCTTC
TRBJ1-6 | TRBV6-5 | few | . | CASRQGPRGSPLHF | TGTGCCAGCAGACAGGGCCCGCGGGGTTCACCCCTCCACTTT
TRBJ1-4 | TRBV2 | . | TRBD1 | CASSEARQGVGSLFF | TGTGCCAGCAGTGAAGCGCGACAGGGGGTAGGGTCACTGTTTTTT
TRBJ2-1 | TRBV6-6 | . | . | CASTSPRGIWDEQFF | TGTGCCAGCACCTCACCCAGGGGCATATGGGATGAGCAGTTCTTC
TRBJ2-2 | TRBV23-1 | . | . | CASSPQPGELFF | TGCGCCAGCAGTCCCCAGCCCGGGGAGCTGTTTTTT
TRBJ2-7 | TRBV10-2 | . | . | CASSESGGMASYEQYF | TGCGCCAGCAGTGAGTCGGGCGGGATGGCCTCCTACGAGCAGTACTTC
TRBJ1-1 | TRBV27 | . | TRBD1 | CASSFIRGGPMDAFF | TGTGCCAGCAGTTTCATTAGAGGGGGCCCCATGGACGCTTTCTTT
TRBJ1-1 | TRBV6-5 | . | TRBD1 | CASSYYQGDTEAFF | TGTGCCAGCAGTTACTACCAGGGGGACACTGAAGCTTTCTTT
TRBJ2-2 | TRBV19 | . | . | CASSMTGGPGELFF | TGTGCCAGTAGTATGACGGGGGGCCCCGGGGAGCTGTTTTTT
TRBJ2-2 | TRBV14 | once | . | CASSQDLWGAYTGELFF | TGTGCCAGCAGCCAAGATCTGTGGGGGGCGTACACCGGGGAGCTGTTTTTT
TRBJ2-3 | TRBV10-2 | . | . | CACGLGQWADTQYF | TGCGCCTGCGGCCTGGGACAATGGGCAGATACGCAGTATTTT
TRBJ2-1 | TRBV7-3 | . | . | CASSLEGSSYNEQFF | TGTGCCAGCAGCTTAGAAGGGTCCTCCTACAATGAGCAGTTCTTC
TRBJ1-5 | TRBV28 | once | TRBD1 | CASSTRGQGNNQPQHF | TGTGCCAGCAGTACCCGGGGACAGGGGAACAATCAGCCCCAGCATTTT
TRBJ2-7 | TRBV11-2 | once | TRBD2 | CASSPGRTSGRQMPYEQYF | TGTGCCAGCAGCCCCGGGCGGACTAGCGGGAGACAGATGCCCTACGAGCAGTACTTC